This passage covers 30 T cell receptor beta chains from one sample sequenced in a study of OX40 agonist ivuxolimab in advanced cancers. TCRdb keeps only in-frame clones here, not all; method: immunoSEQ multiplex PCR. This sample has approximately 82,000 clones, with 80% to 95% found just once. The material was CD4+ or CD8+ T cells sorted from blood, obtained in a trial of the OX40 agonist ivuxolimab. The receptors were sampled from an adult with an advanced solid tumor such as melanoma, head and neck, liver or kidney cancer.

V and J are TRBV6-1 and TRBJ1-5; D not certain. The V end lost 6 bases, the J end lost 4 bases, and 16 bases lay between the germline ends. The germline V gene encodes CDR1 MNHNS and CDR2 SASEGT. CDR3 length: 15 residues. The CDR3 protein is CASSLAGELNQPQHF. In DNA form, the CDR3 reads TGTGCCAGCAGCCTAGCCGGGGAACTGAATCAGCCCCAGCATTTT.

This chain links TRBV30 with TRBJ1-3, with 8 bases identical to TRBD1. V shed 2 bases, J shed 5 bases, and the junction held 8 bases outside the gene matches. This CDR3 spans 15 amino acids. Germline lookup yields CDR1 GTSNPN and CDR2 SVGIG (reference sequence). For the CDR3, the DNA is TGTGCCTGGAGTTACGACAGGGGAGCTAGAAACACCATATATTTT. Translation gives CAWSYDRGARNTIYF.

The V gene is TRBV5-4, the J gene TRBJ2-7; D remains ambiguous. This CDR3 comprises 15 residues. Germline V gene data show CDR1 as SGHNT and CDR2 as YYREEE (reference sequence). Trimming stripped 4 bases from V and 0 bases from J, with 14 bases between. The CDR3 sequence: CASSPLAVSSYEQYF. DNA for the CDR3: TGTGCCAGCAGCCCGCTGGCAGTGAGCTCCTACGAGCAGTACTTC.

The CDR3 reads CASSDSGTSGRYEQFF. CDR3 nucleotides: TGCGCCAGCAGTGACAGCGGGACTAGCGGGAGATATGAGCAGTTCTTC. This chain connects TRBV10-1 to TRBJ2-1, with 14 positions matching TRBD2. Germline CDR1 and CDR2: WNHNN and SYGVQD (reference sequence). The CDR3 is 16 amino acids. Trimming removed 3 bases from V and 8 bases from J; junction bases left unmatched: 6.

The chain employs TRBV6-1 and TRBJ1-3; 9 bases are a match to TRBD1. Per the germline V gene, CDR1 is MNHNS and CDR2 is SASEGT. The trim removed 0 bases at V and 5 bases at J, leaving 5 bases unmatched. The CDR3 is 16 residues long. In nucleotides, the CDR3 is TGTGCCAGCAGTGAAGCGCTAGGACAGGGGCGAAACACCATATATTTT. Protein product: CASSEALGQGRNTIYF.

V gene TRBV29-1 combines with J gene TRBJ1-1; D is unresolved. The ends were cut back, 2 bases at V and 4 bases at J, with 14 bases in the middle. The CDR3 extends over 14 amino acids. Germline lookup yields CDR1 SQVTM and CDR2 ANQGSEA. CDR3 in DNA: TGCAGCGTTGAAACGGCAGCGAAGGGCACTGAAGCTTTCTTT. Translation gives CSVETAAKGTEAFF. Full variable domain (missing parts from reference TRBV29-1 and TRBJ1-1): SAVISQKPSRDICQRGTSLTIQCQVDSQVTMMFWYRQQPGQSLTLIATANQGSEATYESGFVIDKFPISRPNLTFSTLTVSNMSPEDSSIYLCSVETAAKGTEAFFGQGTRLTVV.

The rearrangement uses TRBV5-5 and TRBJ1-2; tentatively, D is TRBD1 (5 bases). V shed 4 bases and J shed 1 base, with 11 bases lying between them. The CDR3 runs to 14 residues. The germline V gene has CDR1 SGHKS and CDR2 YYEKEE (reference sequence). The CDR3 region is CASSTTDINYGYTF. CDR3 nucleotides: TGTGCCAGCAGCACAACGGACATTAACTATGGCTACACCTTC. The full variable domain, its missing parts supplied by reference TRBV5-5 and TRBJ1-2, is DAGVTQSPTHLIKTRGQQVTLRCSPISGHKSVSWYQQVLGQGPQFIFQYYEKEERGRGNFPDRFSARQFPNYSSELNVNALLLGDSALYLCASSTTDINYGYTFGSGTRLTVV.

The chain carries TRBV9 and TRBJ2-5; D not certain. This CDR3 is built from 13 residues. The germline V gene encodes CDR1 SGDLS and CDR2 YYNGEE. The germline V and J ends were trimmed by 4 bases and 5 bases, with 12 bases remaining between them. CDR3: CASSTLPSETQYF. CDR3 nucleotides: TGTGCCAGCAGCACTCTACCTTCGGAGACCCAGTACTTC.

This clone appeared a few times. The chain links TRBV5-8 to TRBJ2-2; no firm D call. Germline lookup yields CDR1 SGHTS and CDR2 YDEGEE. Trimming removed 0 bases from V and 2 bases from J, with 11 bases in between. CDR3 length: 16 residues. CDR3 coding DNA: TGTGCCAGCAGCTTGGGGCTTCAGCTTAACACCGGGGAGCTGTTTTTT. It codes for CASSLGLQLNTGELFF.

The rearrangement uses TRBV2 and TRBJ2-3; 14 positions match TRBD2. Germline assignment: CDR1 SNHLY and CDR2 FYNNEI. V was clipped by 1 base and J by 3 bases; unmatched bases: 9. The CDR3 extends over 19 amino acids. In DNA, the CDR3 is TGTGCCAGCAGTGAAGTGGGACTAGCGGGAGTTATGGGAACAGATACGCAGTATTTT. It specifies CASSEVGLAGVMGTDTQYF.

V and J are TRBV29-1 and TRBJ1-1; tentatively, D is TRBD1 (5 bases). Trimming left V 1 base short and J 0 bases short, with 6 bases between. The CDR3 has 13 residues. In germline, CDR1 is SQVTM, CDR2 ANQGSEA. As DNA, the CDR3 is TGCAGCGTTGAAGGACAGTTGAACACTGAAGCTTTCTTT. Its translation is CSVEGQLNTEAFF.

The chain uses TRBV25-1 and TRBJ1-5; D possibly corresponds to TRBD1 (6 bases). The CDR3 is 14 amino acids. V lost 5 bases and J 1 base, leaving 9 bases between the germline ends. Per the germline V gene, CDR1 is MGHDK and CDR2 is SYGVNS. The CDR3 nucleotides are TGTGCCAGCAGTTCACAGGGAAGCAATCAGCCCCAGCATTTT. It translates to CASSSQGSNQPQHF. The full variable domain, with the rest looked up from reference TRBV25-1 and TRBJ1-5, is EADIYQTPRYLVIGTGKKITLECSQTMGHDKMYWYQQDPGMELHLIHYSYGVNSTEKGDLSSESTVSRIRTEHFPLTLESARPSHTSQYLCASSSQGSNQPQHFGDGTRLSIL.

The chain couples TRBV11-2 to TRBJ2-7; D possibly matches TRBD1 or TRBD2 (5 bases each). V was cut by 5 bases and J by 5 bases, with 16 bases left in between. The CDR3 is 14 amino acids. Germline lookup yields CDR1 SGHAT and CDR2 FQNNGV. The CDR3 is CASSQQAGRHEQYF. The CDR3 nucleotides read TGTGCCAGCAGCCAACAGGCAGGGAGACACGAGCAGTACTTC. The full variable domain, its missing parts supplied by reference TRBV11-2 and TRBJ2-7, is EAGVAQSPRYKIIEKRQSVAFWCNPISGHATLYWYQQILGQGPKLLIQFQNNGVVDDSQLPKDRFSAERLKGVDSTLKIQPAKLEDSAVYLCASSQQAGRHEQYFGPGTRLTVT.

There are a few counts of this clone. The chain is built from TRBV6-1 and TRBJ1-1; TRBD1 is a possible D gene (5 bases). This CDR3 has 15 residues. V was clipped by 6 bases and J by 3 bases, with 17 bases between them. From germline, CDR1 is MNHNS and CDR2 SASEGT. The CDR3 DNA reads TGTGCCAGCAGCGCAACCCAGGGTAGAGACACTGAAGCTTTCTTT. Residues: CASSATQGRDTEAFF.

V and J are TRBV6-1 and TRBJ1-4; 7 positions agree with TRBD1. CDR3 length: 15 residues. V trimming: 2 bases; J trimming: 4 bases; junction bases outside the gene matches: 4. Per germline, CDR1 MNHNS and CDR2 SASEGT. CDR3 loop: CASSETQGLNEKLFF. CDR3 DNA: TGTGCCAGCAGTGAAACACAGGGGCTTAATGAAAAACTGTTTTTT.

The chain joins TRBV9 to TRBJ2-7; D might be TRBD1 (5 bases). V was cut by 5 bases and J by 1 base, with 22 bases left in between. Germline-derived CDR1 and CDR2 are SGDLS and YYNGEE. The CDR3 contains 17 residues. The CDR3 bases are TGTGCCAGCAGTTTAATCCCGGGTACGAAGGGGTCCTACGAGCAGTACTTC. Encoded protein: CASSLIPGTKGSYEQYF.

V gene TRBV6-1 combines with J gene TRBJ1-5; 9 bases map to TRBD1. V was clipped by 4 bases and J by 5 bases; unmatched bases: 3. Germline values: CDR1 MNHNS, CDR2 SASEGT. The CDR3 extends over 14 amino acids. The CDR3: CASSGTGVYQPQHF. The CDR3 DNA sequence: TGTGCCAGCAGTGGGACAGGGGTTTATCAGCCCCAGCATTTT.

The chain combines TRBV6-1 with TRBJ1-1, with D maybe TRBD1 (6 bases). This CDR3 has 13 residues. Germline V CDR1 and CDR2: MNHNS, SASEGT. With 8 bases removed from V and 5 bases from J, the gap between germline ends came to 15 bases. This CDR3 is CASPGVGGTEAFF. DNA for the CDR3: TGTGCCAGCCCAGGGGTAGGGGGTACTGAAGCTTTCTTT.

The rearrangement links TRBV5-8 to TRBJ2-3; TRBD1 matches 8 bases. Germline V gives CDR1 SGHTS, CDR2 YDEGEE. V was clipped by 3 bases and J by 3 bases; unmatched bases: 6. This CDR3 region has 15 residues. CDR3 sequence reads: CASSSGQGRTDTQYF. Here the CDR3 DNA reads TGTGCCAGCAGCTCAGGACAGGGTCGGACAGATACGCAGTATTTT.

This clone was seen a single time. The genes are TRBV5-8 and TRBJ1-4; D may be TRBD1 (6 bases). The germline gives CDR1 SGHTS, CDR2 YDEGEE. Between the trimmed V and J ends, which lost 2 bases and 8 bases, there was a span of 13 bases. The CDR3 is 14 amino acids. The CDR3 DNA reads TGTGCCAGCAGCTTTTCAGGGGAGCGGGAAAAACTGTTTTTT. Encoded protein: CASSFSGEREKLFF.

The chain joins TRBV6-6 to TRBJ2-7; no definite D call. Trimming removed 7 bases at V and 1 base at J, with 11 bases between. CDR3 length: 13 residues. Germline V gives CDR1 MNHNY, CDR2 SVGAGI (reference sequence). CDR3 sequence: CASNSAVSYEQYF. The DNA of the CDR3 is TGTGCCAGCAACTCTGCGGTTTCCTACGAGCAGTACTTC.

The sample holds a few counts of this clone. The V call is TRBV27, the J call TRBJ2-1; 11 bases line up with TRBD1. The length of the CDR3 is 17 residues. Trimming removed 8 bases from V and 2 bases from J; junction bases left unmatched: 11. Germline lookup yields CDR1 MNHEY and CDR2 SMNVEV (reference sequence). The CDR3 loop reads CASGRTGGAGPYNEQFF. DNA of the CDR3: TGTGCCAGCGGGCGGACAGGGGGCGCAGGACCCTACAATGAGCAGTTCTTC.

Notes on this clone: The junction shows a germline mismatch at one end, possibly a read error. The CDR3 protein is CASREGTGTGELFF. The CDR3 DNA reads as TGTGCCAGCAGGGAAGGGACGGGCACCGGGGAGCTGTTTTTT. The rearrangement links TRBV6-1 to TRBJ2-2; D possibly matches TRBD1 or TRBD2 (5 bases each). The V gene's germline CDR1 is MNHNS and CDR2 SASEGT. There are 14 residues in the CDR3.

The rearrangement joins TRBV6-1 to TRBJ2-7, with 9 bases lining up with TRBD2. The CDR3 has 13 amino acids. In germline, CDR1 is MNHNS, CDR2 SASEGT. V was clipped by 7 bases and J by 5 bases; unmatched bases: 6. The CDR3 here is CASKVAGAHEQYF. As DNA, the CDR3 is TGTGCCAGCAAAGTAGCGGGAGCCCACGAGCAGTACTTC.

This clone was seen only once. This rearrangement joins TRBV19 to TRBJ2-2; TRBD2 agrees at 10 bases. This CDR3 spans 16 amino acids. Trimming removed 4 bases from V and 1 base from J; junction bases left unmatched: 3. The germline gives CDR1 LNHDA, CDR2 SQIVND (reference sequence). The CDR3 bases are TGTGCCAGTAGTACACGGACTAGCGGGAACACCGGGGAGCTGTTTTTT. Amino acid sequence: CASSTRTSGNTGELFF.

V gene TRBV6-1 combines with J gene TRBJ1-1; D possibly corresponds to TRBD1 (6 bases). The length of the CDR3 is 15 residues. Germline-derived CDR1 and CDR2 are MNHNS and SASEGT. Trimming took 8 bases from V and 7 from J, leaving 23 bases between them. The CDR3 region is CASDQTTTGSIEAFF. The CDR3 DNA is TGTGCCAGCGACCAGACGACAACAGGGTCTATTGAAGCTTTCTTT.

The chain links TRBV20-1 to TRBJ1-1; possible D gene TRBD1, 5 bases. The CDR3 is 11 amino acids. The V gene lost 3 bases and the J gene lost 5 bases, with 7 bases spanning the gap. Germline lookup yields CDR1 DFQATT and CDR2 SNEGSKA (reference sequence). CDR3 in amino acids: CSASRGTEAFF. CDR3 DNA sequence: TGCAGTGCTAGTCGGGGGACTGAAGCTTTCTTT.

DNA of the CDR3: TGTGCCAGCAGCTTCCCGAATGAGCAGTTCTTC. It encodes CASSFPNEQFF. The chain combines TRBV7-9 with TRBJ2-1; D not resolved. This CDR3 is 11 amino acids long. V lost 3 bases, J lost 7 bases, and 4 bases lay in between. Germline loops: CDR1 SEHNR, CDR2 FQNEAQ (reference sequence).

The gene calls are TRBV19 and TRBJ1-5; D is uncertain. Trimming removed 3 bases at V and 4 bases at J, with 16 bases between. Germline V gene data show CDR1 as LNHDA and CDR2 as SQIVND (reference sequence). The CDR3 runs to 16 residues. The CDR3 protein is CASSIHEGLGNQPQHF. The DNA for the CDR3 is TGTGCCAGTAGTATCCATGAAGGGCTAGGTAATCAGCCCCAGCATTTT. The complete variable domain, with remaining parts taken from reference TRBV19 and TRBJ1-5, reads DGGITQSPKYLFRKEGQNVTLSCEQNLNHDAMYWYRQDPGQGLRLIYYSQIVNDFQKGDIAEGYSVSREKKESFPLTVTSAQKNPTAFYLCASSIHEGLGNQPQHFGDGTRLSIL.

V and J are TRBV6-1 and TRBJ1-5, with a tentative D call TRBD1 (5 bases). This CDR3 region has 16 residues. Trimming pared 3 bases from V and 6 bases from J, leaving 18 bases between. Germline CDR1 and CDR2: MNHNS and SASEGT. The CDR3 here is CASSDIEGMGRQPQHF. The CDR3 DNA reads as TGTGCCAGCAGTGATATCGAAGGGATGGGGCGTCAGCCCCAGCATTTT.